This T cell receptor (beta chain) was captured in a study of PD-1 blockade in classical Hodgkin lymphoma. Every patient relapsed after autologous stem cell transplantation, and brentuximab vedotin exposure varied. Method: immunoSEQ multiplex PCR; TCRdb's copy keeps in-frame clones and lacks some. The top ten clones hold 37% of a sample with about 4,300 clones, 50% to 70% of them seen once. The sample was peripheral blood mononuclear cells (PBMCs), taken at baseline. This receptor was obtained from a human donor with classical Hodgkin lymphoma.

CDR3 residues: CASSPGRVTYEQYF. The DNA of the CDR3 is TGTGCCAGCAGCCCGGGGAGGGTAACCTACGAGCAGTACTTC. J is TRBJ2-7 and V is TRBV5-6, with TRBD2 matching over 7 bases. V shed 4 bases, J shed 2 bases, and the junction held 6 bases outside the gene matches. CDR3 length: 14 residues. Germline assignment: CDR1 SGHDT and CDR2 YYEEEE.